Shown below are 5 T cell receptor beta chains from a single sample sequenced in a study of OX40 agonist ivuxolimab in advanced cancers. The table came from immunoSEQ multiplex PCR; TCRdb's copy has only in-frame clones and leaves some out. The sample lists several thousand clones, around 79% occurring once. The specimen was CD4+ or CD8+ T cells sorted from blood, collected in a trial of the OX40 agonist ivuxolimab. Receptors originate from an adult with an advanced solid tumor such as melanoma, head and neck, liver or kidney cancer.

This clone was counted between two and nine times. The J gene is TRBJ2-5, the V gene TRBV2; the match to TRBD2 covers 16 bases. In germline, CDR1 is SNHLY, CDR2 FYNNEI. The CDR3 is 16 amino acids. Unmatched junction bases numbered 5, after V lost 5 bases and J lost 5 bases. The CDR3 DNA follows: TGTGCCAGCAGTTCCGGGACTAGCGGGAGGGTGGAGACCCAGTACTTC. The encoded protein is CASSSGTSGRVETQYF.

The chain combines TRBV7-9 with TRBJ2-2; perhaps TRBD1 as D (5 bases). V gave up 3 bases and J gave up 3 bases, with 11 bases separating them. The CDR3 extends over 15 amino acids. The V gene's germline CDR1 is SEHNR and CDR2 FQNEAQ (reference sequence). This chain's CDR3 is CASSFARADTGELFF. The CDR3 bases are TGTGCCAGCAGCTTTGCCAGGGCGGACACCGGGGAGCTGTTTTTT.

This clone was counted once. The chain is built from TRBV19 and TRBJ2-7, with 7 bases lining up with TRBD1. CDR3 length equals 13 residues. Germline V gene sequence: CDR1 LNHDA, CDR2 SQIVND (reference sequence). The V and J ends lost 1 base and 3 bases, in that order; junction bases with no gene match: 0. The DNA of the CDR3 is TGTGCCAGTAGTATAGGACAGGGCTACGAGCAGTACTTC. Encoded protein: CASSIGQGYEQYF.

The sample holds one count of this clone. The gene calls are TRBV27 and TRBJ2-3; 8 bases align to TRBD1. The germline CDR1 and CDR2 sequences are MNHEY and SMNVEV (reference sequence). J gave up 4 bases and V 5 bases, and 2 bases lay outside the gene matches. The CDR3 contains 13 residues. As DNA, the CDR3 is TGTGCCAGCAGTGGACAGGGAGCAGATACGCAGTATTTT. Its translation is CASSGQGADTQYF.

This chain links TRBV2 with TRBJ2-7; TRBD1 agrees at 12 bases. Unmatched junction bases numbered 9, after V lost 5 bases and J lost 4 bases. Germline V gene data show CDR1 as SNHLY and CDR2 as FYNNEI. This CDR3 is built from 16 residues. CDR3 nucleotides: TGTGCCAGCAGTTGGAGACCGGGACAGGGGGCATACGAGCAGTACTTC. Translated: CASSWRPGQGAYEQYF.